The 9 T cell receptor beta chains below were found in one sample sequenced in a study of OX40 agonist ivuxolimab in advanced cancers. TCRdb keeps only in-frame clones here, not all; method: immunoSEQ multiplex PCR. The sample yields 20,000 to 25,000 clones, around 80% seen once. The sequenced sample was CD4+ or CD8+ T cells sorted from blood, obtained in a trial of the OX40 agonist ivuxolimab. The receptor source for this set is an adult with an advanced solid tumor such as melanoma, head and neck, liver or kidney cancer.

The chain employs TRBV19 and TRBJ2-3; 11 bases match TRBD2. The ends lost 2 bases at V and 5 bases at J; junction bases unmatched: 15. From germline, CDR1 is LNHDA and CDR2 SQIVND (reference sequence). This CDR3 contains 19 residues. CDR3 protein: CASSISGLAGSVGGDTQYF. CDR3 DNA sequence: TGTGCCAGTAGTATATCCGGACTAGCGGGTTCCGTAGGGGGAGATACGCAGTATTTT.

The CDR3 region has the DNA TGCGCCAGCAGCCATGGACAGACGCAAGAGACCCAGTACTTC. It is translated as CASSHGQTQETQYF. The chain combines TRBV4-1 with TRBJ2-5, with D possibly being TRBD1 (6 bases). Germline-derived CDR1 and CDR2 are MGHRA and YSYEKL. V lost 3 bases and J 2 bases, leaving 10 bases between the germline ends. The length of the CDR3 is 14 residues.

CDR3 region: CASSYDSFLPQGFYEQYF. The CDR3 region has the DNA TGTGCCAGCAGTTACGACAGCTTCCTACCTCAAGGGTTCTACGAGCAGTACTTC. The chain combines TRBV7-8 with TRBJ2-7, with a possible D match to TRBD1 (5 bases). Trimming left V 6 bases short and J 3 bases short, with 27 bases between. This CDR3 is 18 amino acids long. In germline, CDR1 is SGHVS, CDR2 FQNEAQ.

The chain recombines TRBV5-4 with TRBJ1-1, with unresolved D. This CDR3 has 12 amino acids. Germline lookup yields CDR1 SGHNT and CDR2 YYREEE (reference sequence). The V end lost 2 bases, the J end lost 6 bases, and 8 bases lay between the germline ends. For the CDR3, the DNA is TGTGCCAGCAGCTTTTTCCAGGCTGAAGCTTTCTTT. It translates to CASSFFQAEAFF.

This chain connects TRBV9 to TRBJ2-5; D ambiguous. This CDR3 has 15 amino acids. CDR1 SGDLS and CDR2 YYNGEE come from the germline V gene. Trimming left V 0 bases short and J 0 bases short, with 9 bases between. Here the CDR3 reads CASSVAWRNQETQYF. In DNA, the CDR3 is TGTGCCAGCAGCGTAGCTTGGCGGAACCAAGAGACCCAGTACTTC.

The gene calls are TRBV5-4 and TRBJ2-1; D remains ambiguous. This CDR3 spans 15 amino acids. CDR1 and CDR2 from the germline V gene are SGHNT and YYREEE (reference sequence). V was trimmed by 4 bases and J by 2 bases, leaving 13 bases between them. DNA of the CDR3: TGTGCCAGCAGCGGCGGCTGGGCGACCTACAATGAGCAGTTCTTC. Residues: CASSGGWATYNEQFF.

The rearrangement uses TRBV5-4 and TRBJ2-1, with TRBD2 matching 7 bases. After removal of 0 bases from V and 2 bases from J, the junction contained 8 bases not matched to a gene. Germline CDR1 is SGHNT and CDR2 is YYREEE (reference sequence). CDR3 length equals 17 residues. The CDR3 nucleotides are TGTGCCAGCAGCTTGGGCTGGCGGGAGCCCCCCTACAATGAGCAGTTCTTC. This gives the protein CASSLGWREPPYNEQFF.

The chain has TRBV6-1 and TRBJ1-3; a weak D match, TRBD1 (5 bases). The CDR3 has 15 amino acids. With 10 bases removed from V and 0 bases from J, the gap between germline ends came to 16 bases. The germline V gene has CDR1 MNHNS and CDR2 SASEGT. The CDR3 here is CATHRGVVSGNTIYF. The CDR3 bases are TGTGCCACCCATAGAGGGGTTGTCTCTGGAAACACCATATATTTT.

This clone is judged medium-sized. The rearrangement uses TRBV5-8 and TRBJ2-1; D not certain. This CDR3 has 12 amino acids. Trimming took off 4 bases at V and 14 bases at J, with 16 bases between the two ends. The V gene's germline CDR1 is SGHTS and CDR2 YDEGEE. In DNA, the CDR3 is TGTGCCAGCAGCCTTTCCCGAAAAACCGAGTTCTTC. Protein product: CASSLSRKTEFF.